This T cell receptor (beta chain) was recorded in a study of blood T cells in healthy people across ages. The count of this clonotype is one. Its antigen remains unknown. The CDR3 runs to 12 residues. The V and J ends lost 7 bases and 5 bases respectively, with 9 bases between them. Regarding the study as a whole: Donor CMV status, an unknown factor, possibly confounded changes in expanded clonotypes.

PCR was performed a second time for about 7 to 11 cycles using a sample-barcoded 5' primer and a J-beta primer mix. TCRdb reprocessed the 5' RACE reads with MiXCR, giving one entry per CDR3 protein. The data show about 1.5 million distinct CDR3 sequences, with approximately 40% seen just once and under 8% held by the top ten. The source material was blood. The rearrangement uses TRBV12-3 or TRBV12-4 and TRBJ1-5; D ambiguous. The origin of this receptor is a woman aged 18-29 years in good health. DNA for the CDR3: TGTGCCAGCATTTCGAGCCATCAGCCCCAGCATTTT. Amino acid sequence: CASISSHQPQHF.